A single sample is the source of the 23 T cell receptor beta chains below, sequenced in a study of CD8 T cells in ankylosing spondylitis. Regarding the study as a whole: Seven to nine highly homologous variants formed a TCR beta motif that appeared characteristic of ankylosing spondylitis blood.

TCRdb recomputed calls from the 5' RACE reads with MiXCR, one row per CDR3 protein. Of about 750,000 distinct CDR3 sequences in the sample, roughly 19% were seen once. Antigens of these TCRs are unknown. The sample taken for sequencing was blood, either unsorted or a sorted T cell fraction (not recorded which). The source of these receptors is a male donor with ankylosing spondylitis.

This sequence joins TRBV12-3 or TRBV12-4 and TRBJ2-5; TRBD2 matches at 7 bases. This CDR3 contains 14 residues. The junction had 9 bases not matched to a gene; V was cut back by 6 bases and J by 5 bases. CDR3 region: CASSSLAGPETQYF. The CDR3 DNA reads as TGTGCCAGCAGCTCGTTAGCGGGTCCCGAGACCCAGTACTTC.

This clonotype was counted a few times. The rearrangement joins TRBV10-2 to TRBJ2-1; either TRBD1 or TRBD2 may fit D (5 bases each). This CDR3 region has 13 residues. Germline values: CDR1 WSHSY, CDR2 SAAADI. The ends were cut back, 3 bases at V and 15 bases at J, with 18 bases in the middle. The CDR3 DNA reads TGCGCCAGCAGTGACAACGGGGACGGTCGGCGGTTCTTC. Its protein product is CASSDNGDGRRFF.

The V and J genes are TRBV15 and TRBJ2-1, with D possibly TRBD2 on 5 matching bases. Trimming removed 3 bases from V and 9 bases from J, with 9 bases in between. The CDR3 spans 12 residues. Germline V gene lookup returns CDR1 LNHNV and CDR2 YYDKDF (reference sequence). CDR3 bases: TGTGCCACCAGCAGGGCACTAGGTGAGCAGTTCTTC. Encoded protein: CATSRALGEQFF.

This clonotype was seen only a few times. The chain recombines TRBV12-3 or TRBV12-4 with TRBJ1-1, with 9 bases identical to TRBD1. Trimming at V came to 5 bases and at J to 6 bases, leaving 13 bases not matched to a gene. The CDR3 extends over 16 amino acids. The CDR3 region is CASSPGPGTGRPEAFF. The DNA for the CDR3 is TGTGCCAGCAGTCCTGGTCCCGGGACAGGGAGGCCTGAAGCTTTCTTT.

There are a few counts of this clonotype. CDR3: CASSFIGREFSEQYF. The DNA of the CDR3 is TGTGCCAGCAGTTTTATCGGGCGGGAGTTCTCCGAGCAGTACTTC. The chain employs TRBV12-3 or TRBV12-4 and TRBJ2-7; 7 bases align to TRBD2. V was pared by 3 bases and J by 6 bases, with 11 bases of the junction left unmatched. The CDR3 is made up of 15 amino acids.

The table lists this clonotype with a few counts. The chain couples TRBV6-1 to TRBJ2-7, with 7 nucleotides matching TRBD1. Germline CDR1 reads MNHNS; CDR2 reads SASEGT. V lost 1 base to trimming and J lost 3 bases; unmatched junction nucleotides: 3. The CDR3 spans 14 residues. CDR3 sequence (DNA): TGTGCCAGCAGTGAAGGGACAGGCGTCTACGAGCAGTACTTC. This gives the protein CASSEGTGVYEQYF.

The J gene is TRBJ2-6, the V gene TRBV20-1, with D possibly matching TRBD2 (6 bases). The germline gives CDR1 DFQATT, CDR2 SNEGSKA (reference sequence). The CDR3 sequence is 15 residues long. Trimming cost V 3 bases and J 3 bases, with 12 bases left between them. CDR3 loop: CSASMRDGGANVLTF. CDR3 DNA sequence: TGCAGTGCTAGTATGCGGGATGGTGGGGCCAACGTCCTGACTTTC.

This clonotype was detected only a few times. V usage is TRBV11-2 and J usage is TRBJ1-1; D remains ambiguous. CDR1 and CDR2 (germline): SGHAT, FQNNGV. CDR3 length equals 14 residues. Trimming took off 2 bases at V and 0 bases at J, with 7 bases between the two ends. Here the CDR3 DNA reads TGTGCCAGCAGCTTATCTTTCATGAACACTGAAGCTTTCTTT. Translation gives CASSLSFMNTEAFF.

The chain links TRBV30 to TRBJ2-3; D is possibly TRBD2 (5 bases). Germline lookup yields CDR1 GTSNPN and CDR2 SVGIG (reference sequence). The CDR3 is made up of 14 amino acids. The germline V and J ends were trimmed by 0 bases and 4 bases, with 11 bases remaining between them. Here the CDR3 DNA reads TGTGCCTGGAGTGTAGTCGGAGGCGCAGATACGCAGTATTTT. It codes for CAWSVVGGADTQYF. The full variable domain, its missing parts supplied by reference TRBV30 and TRBJ2-3, is SQTIHQWPATLVQPVGSPLSLECTVEGTSNPNLYWYRQAAGRGLQLLFYSVGIGQISSEVPQNLSASRPQDRQFILSSKKLLLSDSGFYLCAWSVVGGADTQYFGPGTRLTVL.

This clonotype turned up a few times. This chain uses TRBV7-8 with TRBJ1-4, with 7 bases fitting TRBD1. V gave up 5 bases and J gave up 6 bases; unmatched junction bases: 6. This CDR3 comprises 14 residues. Germline CDR1 reads SGHVS; CDR2 reads FQNEAQ. The CDR3 nucleotides are TGTGCCAGCAGCGAAGCTGACAGGGATGAAAAACTGTTTTTT. As protein: CASSEADRDEKLFF.

This clonotype was picked up a small number of times. This chain links TRBV5-1 with TRBJ2-1, with 9 bases lining up with TRBD2. Germline V lookup: CDR1 SGHRS, CDR2 YFSETQ. This CDR3 is 15 amino acids long. V shed 7 bases and J 10 bases; nucleotides not matched to a gene: 15. The CDR3 reads CASSSGASGDREQFF. The CDR3, as DNA: TGCGCCAGCTCCTCAGGGGCTAGCGGGGATAGGGAGCAGTTCTTC. Based on the CDR3 plus reference TRBV5-1 and TRBJ2-1, the full variable domain is KAGVTQTPRYLIKTRGQQVTLSCSPISGHRSVSWYQQTPGQGLQFLFEYFSETQRNKGNFPGRFSGRQFSNSRSEMNVSTLELGDSALYLCASSSGASGDREQFFGPGTRLTVL.

The gene calls are TRBV7-2 and TRBJ2-5; D is undetermined. The CDR3 has 15 amino acids. Germline lookup yields CDR1 SGHTA and CDR2 FQGNSA. V was clipped by 1 base and J by 5 bases, with 14 bases between them. For the CDR3, the DNA is TGTGCCAGCAGCTTAGGGTGGGCCGGTGGGGAGACCCAGTACTTC. Protein: CASSLGWAGGETQYF.

CDR3 sequence reads: CSASGFGSASYSNQPQHF. CDR3 nucleotides: TGCAGTGCTAGCGGGTTCGGGTCAGCGAGTTATAGCAATCAGCCCCAGCATTTT. V and J are TRBV20-1 and TRBJ1-5; D is undetermined. This CDR3 contains 18 residues. CDR1 is DFQATT, CDR2 SNEGSKA, per germline (reference sequence). V lost 3 bases and J lost 0, with 21 bases in between.

This clonotype was seen a handful of times. This rearrangement joins TRBV5-1 to TRBJ2-1, with 7 bases matching TRBD1. CDR1 and CDR2 from the germline V gene are SGHRS and YFSETQ. This CDR3 region has 16 residues. The junction had 3 bases not matched to a gene; V was cut back by 0 bases and J by 0 bases. The CDR3 reads CASSLAGQSSYNEQFF. DNA of the CDR3: TGCGCCAGCAGCTTGGCGGGACAGAGCTCCTACAATGAGCAGTTCTTC. Based on the CDR3 plus reference TRBV5-1 and TRBJ2-1, the full variable domain is KAGVTQTPRYLIKTRGQQVTLSCSPISGHRSVSWYQQTPGQGLQFLFEYFSETQRNKGNFPGRFSGRQFSNSRSEMNVSTLELGDSALYLCASSLAGQSSYNEQFFGPGTRLTVL.

At least ten counts were recorded for this clonotype. V and J are TRBV9 and TRBJ2-1; 9 nucleotides line up with TRBD2. Per the germline V gene, CDR1 is SGDLS and CDR2 is YYNGEE. The junction had 12 bases not matched to a gene; V was cut back by 0 bases and J by 5 bases. This CDR3 region has 18 residues. The CDR3 spells CASSVGGGGLAANNEQFF. The CDR3 nucleotides read TGTGCCAGCAGCGTAGGTGGGGGGGGACTAGCAGCGAACAATGAGCAGTTCTTC. Filled out from reference TRBV9 and TRBJ2-1, the complete variable domain reads DSGVTQTPKHLITATGQRVTLRCSPRSGDLSVYWYQQSLDQGLQFLIQYYNGEERAKGNILERFSAQQFPDLHSELNLSSLELGDSALYFCASSVGGGGLAANNEQFFGPGTRLTVL.

This clonotype was found a few times. V is TRBV5-6 and J is TRBJ2-2; no clear D gene. V was cut by 0 bases and J by 0 bases, with 12 bases left in between. This CDR3 has 17 residues. Germline CDR1 is SGHDT and CDR2 is YYEEEE. The CDR3 protein is CASSLGGSYANTGELFF. The CDR3, as DNA: TGTGCCAGCAGCTTGGGGGGATCCTACGCGAACACCGGGGAGCTGTTTTTT.

This clonotype has a handful of counts. The chain employs TRBV20-1 and TRBJ2-1; 10 bases agree with TRBD2. V lost 1 base to trimming and J lost 10 bases; unmatched junction nucleotides: 13. The CDR3 covers 16 residues. The germline V gene has CDR1 DFQATT and CDR2 SNEGSKA (reference sequence). The CDR3 sequence is CSARAVGLAGAGEQFF. The CDR3 DNA reads TGCAGTGCTAGAGCCGTGGGTCTAGCGGGGGCCGGGGAGCAGTTCTTC.

The chain recombines TRBV7-2 with TRBJ2-3; 12 positions agree with TRBD2. J lost 4 bases, V lost 3 bases, and 8 bases had no gene match. This CDR3 has 17 residues. Per germline, CDR1 SGHTA and CDR2 FQGNSA. The CDR3 sequence is CASSLGLAGTRADTQYF. Written as DNA, the CDR3 is TGTGCCAGCAGCTTGGGACTAGCGGGCACCAGGGCAGATACGCAGTATTTT.

This sequence joins TRBV6-1 and TRBJ2-7; no clear D. V dropped 8 bases and J dropped 6 bases, with 17 bases sitting between them. The CDR3 has 13 residues. CDR1 is MNHNS, CDR2 SASEGT, per germline. The CDR3 DNA follows: TGTGCCAGCCAAAGCCTTGGAAGTCTCGAGCAGTACTTC. Amino acids: CASQSLGSLEQYF.

In its sample, this clonotype was seen many times. The chain uses TRBV4-3 and TRBJ2-2, with TRBD2 matching 11 bases. In germline, CDR1 is LGHNA, CDR2 YSLEER. After removal of 1 base from V and 3 bases from J, the junction contained 10 bases not matched to a gene. This CDR3 is built from 19 residues. The chain's CDR3 is CASSQGLAGTGLDTGELFF. CDR3 DNA: TGCGCCAGCAGCCAAGGACTAGCGGGAACCGGCCTCGACACCGGGGAGCTGTTTTTT.

This clonotype was detected only a few times. The V gene is TRBV6-2 or TRBV6-3, the J gene TRBJ2-6; 7 bases are shared with TRBD1. V shed 4 bases and J 0 bases; nucleotides not matched to a gene: 18. Germline loops: CDR1 MNHEY, CDR2 SVGEGT. This CDR3 is 21 amino acids long. For the CDR3, the DNA is TGTGCCAGCAGTTCCTTGGGGACAGTGGCCCTTGGGAACTCTGGGGCCAACGTCCTGACTTTC. It encodes CASSSLGTVALGNSGANVLTF.

This chain connects TRBV5-1 to TRBJ2-5, with 10 bases identical to TRBD2. The CDR3 covers 15 residues. Per germline, CDR1 SGHRS and CDR2 YFSETQ. The V segment lost 5 bases and the J segment 5 bases; nucleotides outside the gene matches: 9. CDR3 residues: CASRQATSGVETQYF. The CDR3 nucleotides read TGCGCCAGCAGGCAGGCCACTAGCGGGGTGGAGACCCAGTACTTC.

The chain couples TRBV12-3 or TRBV12-4 to TRBJ2-1; tentatively, D is TRBD1 (6 bases). V was pared by 2 bases and J by 8 bases, with 16 bases between. This CDR3 contains 15 residues. The CDR3 nucleotides read TGTGCCAGCAGTTTAATTGACAGGAAGTTGGATGAGCAGTTCTTC. This codes for CASSLIDRKLDEQFF.